This TCR beta chain was identified during a study of TIL therapy for anti-PD-1-resistant metastatic lung cancer. Overall study context: Most patients had lung adenocarcinoma; a handful of tumors were EGFR-mutant, two ALK-rearranged; half smoked currently or formerly. Tumors carried a median 1.5 non-synonymous mutations per megabase. Overall study results and limits: This highly selected cohort may not generalize to typical lung cancer patients.

Time point described: pre-treatment sample, taken before nivolumab and TIL therapy. This was the immunoSEQ v3 assay. This table comes from immunoSEQ multiplex PCR, and its TCRdb copy is limited to in-frame clones, with some not included. The table lists some 60,000 clones, around 79% of them singletons, with about 1.8% in the top ten. CDR3 size: 17 residues. In germline, CDR1 is SQVTM, CDR2 ANQGSEA. V shed 4 bases, J shed 7 bases, and the junction held 13 bases outside the gene matches. Details on this clone: Its matching antigen is unknown.

This specimen was blood, taken at baseline. The chain carries TRBV29-1 and TRBJ2-2, with TRBD2 matching over 12 bases. This sequence originates from a person aged 25-79 years with non-small cell lung cancer. The CDR3 bases are TGCAGCGTTGTAACGCTAGCGGGGGGGCCTCGGGACGGGGAGCTGTTTTTT. It specifies CSVVTLAGGPRDGELFF.